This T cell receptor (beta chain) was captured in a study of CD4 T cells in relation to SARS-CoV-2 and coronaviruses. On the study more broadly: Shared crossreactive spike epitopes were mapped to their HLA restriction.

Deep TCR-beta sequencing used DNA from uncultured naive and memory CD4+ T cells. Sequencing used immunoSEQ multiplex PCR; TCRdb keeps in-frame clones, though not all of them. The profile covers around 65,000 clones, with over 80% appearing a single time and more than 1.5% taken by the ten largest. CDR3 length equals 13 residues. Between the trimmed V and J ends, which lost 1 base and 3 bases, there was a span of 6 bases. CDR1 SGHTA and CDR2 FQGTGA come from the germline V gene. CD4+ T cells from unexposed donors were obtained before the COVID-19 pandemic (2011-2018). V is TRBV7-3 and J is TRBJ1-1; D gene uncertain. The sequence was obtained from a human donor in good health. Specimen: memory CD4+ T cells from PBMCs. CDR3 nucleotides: TGTGCCAGCAGCTTAAGGCAGGACACTGAAGCTTTCTTT. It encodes CASSLRQDTEAFF.